The following is a T cell receptor (beta chain) sequence with its context. The antigen this receptor binds is unknown. Qualities for individual bases were not recorded, and no much larger clone is one base off. The germline V gene (reference sequence) sets CDR1 to LGHDT and CDR2 to YNNKEL. The V end loses 2 bases and the J end loses 4 bases, and a stretch of 11 bases separates them. Spanning cysteine to phenylalanine, the CDR3 consists of 14 amino acids. The sequence is cut down to CDR3 DNA, 42 bases in frame from base 1. The data were taken from a study of control samples from healthy donors and cancer patients (dated by TCRdb to the early 2020s). Libraries came from the immunoSEQ multiplex PCR assay. The source is immuneACCESS, and TCRdb retained only in-frame sequences with V and J called. Part of the clones is not carried over; for the studies checked, unresolved V genes explain less than half of this, and the remainder is unexplained. Here the sample has some 74,000 clones; over 90% occur a single time. The ten biggest clones cover roughly 3% of the sample.

This chain is built from TRBV3-1 (or the pseudogene TRBV3-2) and TRBJ1-2; the D gene cannot be named for sure. The sequence came from a young woman in good health. Sequenced input: blood. The nucleotide sequence is given as TGTGCCAGCAGCCAAACCCCTACCTTCTATGGCTACACCTTC. Translated, it reads CASSQTPTFYGYTF.